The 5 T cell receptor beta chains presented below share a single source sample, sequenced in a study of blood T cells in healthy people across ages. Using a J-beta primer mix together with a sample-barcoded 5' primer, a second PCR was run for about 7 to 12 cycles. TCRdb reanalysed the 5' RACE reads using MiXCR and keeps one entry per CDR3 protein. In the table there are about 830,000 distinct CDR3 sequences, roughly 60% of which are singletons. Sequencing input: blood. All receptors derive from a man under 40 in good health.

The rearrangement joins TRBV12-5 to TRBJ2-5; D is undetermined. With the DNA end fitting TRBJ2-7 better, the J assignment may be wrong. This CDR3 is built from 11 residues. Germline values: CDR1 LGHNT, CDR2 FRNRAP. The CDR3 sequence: CASGLGGEQYF. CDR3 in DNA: TGTGCTAGTGGTTTGGGGGGCGAGCAGTACTTC.

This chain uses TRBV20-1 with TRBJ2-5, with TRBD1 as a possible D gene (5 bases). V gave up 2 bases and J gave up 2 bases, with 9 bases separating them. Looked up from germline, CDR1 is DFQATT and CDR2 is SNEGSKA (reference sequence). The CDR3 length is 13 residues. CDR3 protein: CSARLRQQETQYF. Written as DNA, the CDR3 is TGCAGTGCTAGACTTAGACAGCAAGAGACCCAGTACTTC.

Written as DNA, the CDR3 is TGTGCCAGCAGTTCGACGGCCGCGAACACCGGGGAGCTGTTTTTT. It specifies CASSSTAANTGELFF. The V and J genes are TRBV28 and TRBJ2-2, with no clear D. Looked up from germline, CDR1 is MDHEN and CDR2 is SYDVKM. This CDR3 has 15 residues. V lost 4 bases, J lost 0 bases, and 9 bases lay in between.

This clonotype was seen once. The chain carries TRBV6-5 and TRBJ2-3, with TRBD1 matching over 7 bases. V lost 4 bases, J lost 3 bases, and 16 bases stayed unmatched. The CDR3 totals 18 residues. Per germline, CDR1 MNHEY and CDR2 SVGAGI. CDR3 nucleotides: TGTGCCAGCAGTTTCTTTAAAAGGGACCACAGGGGAACAGATACGCAGTATTTT. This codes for CASSFFKRDHRGTDTQYF.

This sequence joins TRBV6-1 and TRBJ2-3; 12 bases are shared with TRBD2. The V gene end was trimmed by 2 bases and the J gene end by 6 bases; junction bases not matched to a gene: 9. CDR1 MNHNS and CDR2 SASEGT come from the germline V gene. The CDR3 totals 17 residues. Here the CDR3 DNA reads TGTGCCAGCAGTGAACTCGGGACTAGCGGGTTCGTGGATACGCAGTATTTT. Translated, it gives CASSELGTSGFVDTQYF.